Below are 27 T cell receptor beta chains sequenced from a single sample in a study of shared clonotypes between healthy human individuals. Profiling relied on immunoSEQ multiplex PCR, and the TCRdb table lists in-frame clones only, not all of them. The sample lists fewer than 3 million clones; about nine tenths were seen once. Material for sequencing was naive CD4+ T cells from PBMCs. Indicated subset: CD45RA+ positively selected. These receptors originate from a young man in good health. Some clones in this sample may be carry-over from other donors' samples.

This clone was recorded only once. This chain connects TRBV28 to TRBJ2-7, with D maybe TRBD2 (6 bases). Germline CDR1 and CDR2: MDHEN and SYDVKM. V shed 6 bases and J shed 2 bases, with 11 bases lying between them. CDR3 length: 13 amino acids. The DNA for the CDR3 is TGTGCCAGCAGACCCGCGGGAACCTACGAGCAGTACTTC. Encoded protein: CASRPAGTYEQYF.

The chain links TRBV28 to TRBJ2-3; D unresolved. The CDR3 is 15 amino acids. Germline values: CDR1 MDHEN, CDR2 SYDVKM. The V and J ends lost 5 bases and 1 base respectively, with 13 bases between them. CDR3 residues: CASSDSSDRTDTQYF. CDR3 bases: TGTGCCAGCAGTGACTCCTCGGACCGCACAGATACGCAGTATTTT.

The chain has TRBV4-1 and TRBJ1-4; TRBD1 might be the D (5 bases). This CDR3 has 17 residues. Between the trimmed V and J ends, which lost 2 bases and 2 bases, there was a span of 15 bases. Germline loops: CDR1 MGHRA, CDR2 YSYEKL. The chain's CDR3 is CASSQTPYGGTNEKLFF. The DNA for the CDR3 is TGCGCCAGCAGCCAAACCCCGTATGGGGGGACTAATGAAAAACTGTTTTTT.

This chain uses TRBV30 with TRBJ2-1, with unresolved D. V was pared by 0 bases and J by 3 bases, with 9 bases between. CDR1 and CDR2 from the germline V gene are GTSNPN and SVGIG (reference sequence). This CDR3 has 14 residues. The CDR3 loop is CAWSVASFYNEQFF. CDR3 bases: TGTGCCTGGAGTGTAGCTAGTTTCTACAATGAGCAGTTCTTC.

As concerns this clone: At one boundary the junction diverges from the germline segment, which might be a read error. The rearrangement links TRBV30 to TRBJ1-3, with no clear D. Per the germline V gene, CDR1 is GTSNPN and CDR2 is SVGIG (reference sequence). The CDR3 runs 16 residues. CDR3 DNA sequence: TGTGCCTGGAGTGTTCCCCGTTCGAGCTCTGGAGACACCATATATTTT. Translated, it gives CAWSVPRSSSGDTIYF.

The chain is built from TRBV5-1 and TRBJ2-1; 7 nucleotides align to TRBD2. V shed 0 bases, J shed 6 bases, and the junction held 9 bases outside the gene matches. This CDR3 is built from 16 residues. Germline V gene sequence: CDR1 SGHRS, CDR2 YFSETQ. The CDR3 sequence: CASSLAAGRAVNEQFF. CDR3 DNA: TGCGCCAGCAGCTTGGCTGCGGGGAGGGCCGTCAATGAGCAGTTCTTC.

The rearrangement uses TRBV11-3 and TRBJ2-7; D may be TRBD2 (6 bases). The CDR3 is 16 amino acids. The V end lost 0 bases, the J end lost 3 bases, and 15 bases lay between the germline ends. In germline, CDR1 is SGHNT, CDR2 YENEEA. Written as DNA, the CDR3 is TGTGCCAGCAGCTTAGATAGTGCGGGGCCTCACTACGAGCAGTACTTC. Protein product: CASSLDSAGPHYEQYF.

The chain recombines TRBV4-1 with TRBJ2-1; D remains ambiguous. The V and J ends lost 2 bases and 14 bases respectively, with 16 bases between them. This CDR3 contains 13 residues. From germline, CDR1 is MGHRA and CDR2 YSYEKL. Here the CDR3 reads CASSQPPEEPEFF. DNA for the CDR3: TGCGCCAGCAGCCAACCACCAGAGGAGCCTGAGTTCTTC.

The chain joins TRBV10-3 to TRBJ2-2; 7 bases line up with TRBD1. CDR1 is ENHRY and CDR2 is SYGVKD in the germline V gene. The V and J ends lost 6 bases and 4 bases, in that order; junction bases with no gene match: 8. This CDR3 has 15 amino acids. This CDR3 reads CAISAYRGATGELFF. The CDR3 DNA sequence: TGTGCCATCAGCGCATACAGGGGAGCCACCGGGGAGCTGTTTTTT.

The chain carries TRBV5-4 and TRBJ2-7, with TRBD2 as a possible D gene (7 bases). Germline values: CDR1 SGHNT, CDR2 YYREEE (reference sequence). The CDR3 contains 13 residues. V was shortened by 3 bases and J by 3 bases, with 10 bases between the two germline ends. The CDR3 spells CASSWGGGYEQYF. CDR3 in DNA: TGTGCCAGCAGCTGGGGAGGGGGCTACGAGCAGTACTTC.

The chain uses TRBV18 and TRBJ2-7; TRBD1 agrees at 9 bases. V lost 3 bases, J lost 6 bases, and 9 bases stayed unmatched. CDR1 is KGHSH and CDR2 is LQKENI in the germline V gene. The CDR3 length is 15 residues. The CDR3 here is CASSPRPVTGGEQYF. The DNA for the CDR3 is TGTGCCAGCTCACCGCGCCCTGTGACAGGGGGCGAGCAGTACTTC.

The chain uses TRBV6-1 and TRBJ1-5; no reliable D call. V lost 5 bases and J lost 8, with 7 bases in between. CDR1 MNHNS and CDR2 SASEGT come from the germline V gene. The CDR3 covers 11 residues. CDR3 residues: CASSTEEPQHF. The CDR3, as DNA: TGTGCCAGCAGTACAGAGGAGCCCCAGCATTTT.

This chain uses TRBV28 with TRBJ1-1; D unclear. Germline V gene data show CDR1 as MDHEN and CDR2 as SYDVKM. Trimming left V 8 bases short and J 9 bases short, with 16 bases between. The CDR3 is 12 residues long. CDR3 in amino acids: CASYLSGVKAFF. The CDR3 coding sequence is TGTGCCAGCTACCTCTCCGGCGTTAAAGCTTTCTTT.

The V call is TRBV6-5, the J call TRBJ2-7; possibly TRBD2 for D (5 bases). Per germline, CDR1 MNHEY and CDR2 SVGAGI. The CDR3 runs to 13 residues. The ends were cut back, 2 bases at V and 4 bases at J, with 9 bases in the middle. The CDR3 DNA follows: TGTGCCAGCAGTTACACTAGAGTATACGAGCAGTACTTC. Protein sequence: CASSYTRVYEQYF.

Remarks on this clone: This specimen includes other DNA sequences encoding the same CDR3. V and J are TRBV28 and TRBJ2-3; perhaps TRBD1 as D (7 bases). The length of the CDR3 is 15 residues. Germline lookup yields CDR1 MDHEN and CDR2 SYDVKM. Trimming left V 2 bases short and J 1 base short, with 10 bases between. In DNA form, the CDR3 reads TGTGCCAGCAGTTTAGGAGGGGGCGGCACAGATACGCAGTATTTT. Translation: CASSLGGGGTDTQYF.

V gene TRBV19 combines with J gene TRBJ1-1; no firm D call. V shed 1 base and J shed 5 bases, with 17 bases lying between them. The CDR3 covers 16 residues. CDR1 LNHDA and CDR2 SQIVND come from the germline V gene (reference sequence). CDR3: CASSIGRTSLGTEAFF. In DNA, the CDR3 is TGTGCCAGTAGTATAGGCAGGACGTCCCTGGGGACTGAAGCTTTCTTT.

This clone was recorded only once. V is TRBV28 and J is TRBJ2-4; D unclear. The CDR3 has 13 amino acids. V lost 8 bases and J lost 0, with 8 bases in between. The germline gives CDR1 MDHEN, CDR2 SYDVKM. The CDR3 is CASQHLAKNIQYF. CDR3 bases: TGTGCCAGCCAACATCTAGCCAAAAACATTCAGTACTTC.

CDR3 DNA: TGTGCCAGCAGCGTAGGCGGGCGTACGCAGTATTTT. Translation: CASSVGGRTQYF. This chain uses TRBV9 with TRBJ2-3; TRBD2 is a possible D gene (5 bases). V gave up 0 bases and J gave up 8 bases, with 7 bases separating them. This CDR3 spans 12 amino acids. Germline assignment: CDR1 SGDLS and CDR2 YYNGEE.

V and J are TRBV6-5 and TRBJ1-4; no firm D call. This CDR3 is 13 amino acids long. Deletions cut 2 bases from V and 8 bases from J, with 9 bases between. Germline CDR1 and CDR2: MNHEY and SVGAGI. The CDR3 region has the DNA TGTGCCAGCAGTTACAGGGCGGCCGAAAAACTGTTTTTT. Translated, it gives CASSYRAAEKLFF.

The V call is TRBV5-1, the J call TRBJ2-1; 10 nucleotides match TRBD2. The length of the CDR3 is 14 residues. The V gene's germline CDR1 is SGHRS and CDR2 YFSETQ. Losses at the gene ends were 4 bases for V and 9 bases for J; bases not matched to a gene: 7. Here the CDR3 reads CASSPGTSEGEQFF. The CDR3 nucleotides read TGCGCCAGCAGCCCAGGGACTAGCGAGGGTGAGCAGTTCTTC.

The chain couples TRBV27 to TRBJ2-6, with 14 bases that match TRBD2. Trimming took 5 bases from V and 2 from J; bases not matched to a gene: 8. The V gene's germline CDR1 is MNHEY and CDR2 SMNVEV (reference sequence). The CDR3 runs 19 residues. CDR3 DNA sequence: TGTGCCAGCAGTCCACGGGGGACTAGCGGGAGAACTGGGGCCAACGTCCTGACTTTC. Protein product: CASSPRGTSGRTGANVLTF.

V usage is TRBV7-3 and J usage is TRBJ2-3, with D hard to call. CDR1 is SGHTA, CDR2 FQGTGA, per germline. The CDR3 spans 13 residues. V lost 2 bases and J lost 1, with 4 bases in between. DNA for the CDR3: TGTGCCAGCAGCTTATGGGGCACAGATACGCAGTATTTT. This encodes CASSLWGTDTQYF.

The rearrangement joins TRBV5-1 to TRBJ2-1, with D perhaps matching TRBD2 (5 bases). This CDR3 has 15 residues. Trimming removed 3 bases from V and 7 bases from J, with 17 bases in between. Germline CDR1 is SGHRS and CDR2 is YFSETQ. CDR3 sequence reads: CASSSGRTSKNEQFF. CDR3 nucleotide sequence: TGCGCCAGCAGCTCGGGTCGAACTAGTAAGAATGAGCAGTTCTTC.

This chain connects TRBV28 to TRBJ2-1; D unresolved. The CDR3 consists of 15 residues. Looked up from germline, CDR1 is MDHEN and CDR2 is SYDVKM. CDR3 amino acids: CGIKSQASSYNEQFF. In DNA form, the CDR3 reads TGTGGGATAAAATCTCAGGCGAGCTCCTACAATGAGCAGTTCTTC.

V and J are TRBV6-5 and TRBJ2-1, with D uncertain. Trimming removed 0 bases from V and 9 bases from J, with 9 bases in between. CDR3 size: 13 residues. Germline CDR1 is MNHEY and CDR2 is SVGAGI. The DNA of the CDR3 is TGTGCCAGCAGTTACTCTAGAGTACTTGAGCAGTTCTTC. This translates into CASSYSRVLEQFF.

CDR3 sequence reads: CATSRDRRLADEAFF. The CDR3 nucleotides are TGTGCCACCAGCAGAGATAGGCGTTTGGCAGATGAAGCTTTCTTT. The V call is TRBV15, the J call TRBJ1-1; the D is unclear. The CDR3 has 15 amino acids. Trimming removed 0 bases at V and 7 bases at J, with 15 bases between. The germline gives CDR1 LNHNV, CDR2 YYDKDF (reference sequence).

The rearrangement uses TRBV28 and TRBJ2-7; 9 bases align to TRBD2. J lost 4 bases, V lost 5 bases, and 9 bases had no gene match. In germline, CDR1 is MDHEN, CDR2 SYDVKM. The CDR3 length is 15 residues. CDR3 region: CASSRHAGGLYEQYF. The CDR3 DNA reads TGTGCCAGCAGTCGACATGCGGGAGGGCTTTACGAGCAGTACTTC.